Presented here are 18 T cell receptor beta chains from one specimen sequenced in a study of cytomegalovirus exposure and HLA in healthy donors. A multiplex PCR was run with 60 Vbeta primers and 13 Jbeta primers. Repertoires were generated with immunoSEQ multiplex PCR, while TCRdb's copy carries only in-frame clones and drops some. Altogether roughly 140,000 clones are present, over 60% being singletons, with the ten largest covering around 3%. The sample taken for sequencing was PBMCs. The origin of the receptors is a woman aged 25 to 39 in good health and CMV-seropositive.

The gene calls are TRBV21-1 and TRBJ2-2; the D call TRBD2 from the table was never checked on the DNA. TRBV21-1 is a pseudogene locus. This CDR3 contains 18 residues. Written as DNA, the CDR3 is TGTGCCAGCAGCAAAGCGGGTAGCGGGGGGGCTCGGACCGGGGAGCTGTTTTTT. The encoded protein is CASSKAGSGGARTGELFF.

This chain connects TRBV28 to TRBJ2-6, with D uncertain. The germline V and J ends were trimmed by 9 bases and 2 bases, with 8 bases remaining between them. The CDR3 covers 13 residues. Per the germline V gene, CDR1 is MDHEN and CDR2 is SYDVKM. CDR3 sequence reads: CASPVTGANVLTF. As DNA, the CDR3 is TGTGCCAGTCCGGTGACTGGGGCCAACGTCCTGACTTTC.

This chain links TRBV6-1 with TRBJ1-2; 11 bases map to TRBD1. This CDR3 is built from 14 residues. Germline-derived CDR1 and CDR2 are MNHNS and SASEGT. With V trimmed by 8 bases and J by 4 bases, 6 bases remained unmatched. The chain's CDR3 is CASLDRGRGYGYTF. For the CDR3, the DNA is TGTGCCAGCCTGGACAGGGGGCGAGGCTATGGCTACACCTTC.

CDR3 in amino acids: CASSSGGAGNTIYF. The CDR3 DNA follows: TGCGCCAGCAGCTCGGGGGGAGCTGGAAACACCATATATTTT. V is TRBV5-1 and J is TRBJ1-3; D perhaps matches TRBD1 (5 bases). V lost 3 bases and J 2 bases, leaving 9 bases between the germline ends. The germline gives CDR1 SGHRS, CDR2 YFSETQ. This CDR3 has 14 amino acids.

In its sample, this clone was seen a few times. The genes are TRBV5-1 and TRBJ1-2; 9 positions agree with TRBD1. The CDR3 has 15 amino acids. Germline V gene lookup returns CDR1 SGHRS and CDR2 YFSETQ. Trimming at V came to 7 bases and at J to 8 bases, leaving 15 bases not matched to a gene. The chain's CDR3 is CASSGTGTLQGGYTF. CDR3 bases: TGCGCCAGCTCCGGGACAGGGACTCTTCAGGGGGGCTACACCTTC. The full variable domain, with the rest looked up from reference TRBV5-1 and TRBJ1-2, is KAGVTQTPRYLIKTRGQQVTLSCSPISGHRSVSWYQQTPGQGLQFLFEYFSETQRNKGNFPGRFSGRQFSNSRSEMNVSTLELGDSALYLCASSGTGTLQGGYTFGSGTRLTVV.

This clone has a handful of counts. The chain's CDR3 is CASSPDRSITEAFF. For the CDR3, the DNA is TGCGCCAGCAGCCCTGACAGGAGCATCACTGAAGCTTTCTTT. The J gene is TRBJ1-1, the V gene TRBV5-1; maybe TRBD1 (6 bases). The CDR3 runs to 14 residues. V dropped 4 bases and J dropped 4 bases, with 14 bases sitting between them. Germline CDR1 and CDR2: SGHRS and YFSETQ.

The chain combines TRBV5-5 with TRBJ1-2, with 7 bases fitting TRBD1. CDR1 is SGHKS and CDR2 is YYEKEE in the germline V gene (reference sequence). Germline trimming cut 5 bases from V and 2 bases from J; bases unmatched to any gene: 9. This CDR3 contains 15 residues. CDR3 in amino acids: CASSPPGQSNYGYTF. The DNA for the CDR3 is TGTGCCAGCAGTCCGCCGGGACAGTCGAACTATGGCTACACCTTC.

This rearrangement joins TRBV28 to TRBJ1-5; D unresolved. The CDR3 sequence is 15 residues long. Per germline, CDR1 MDHEN and CDR2 SYDVKM. V lost 6 bases, J lost 0 bases, and 12 bases lay in between. CDR3 residues: CASRGSPNSNQPQHF. The CDR3 region has the DNA TGTGCCAGCAGGGGCAGCCCGAATAGCAATCAGCCCCAGCATTTT.

The V gene is TRBV27, the J gene TRBJ2-7; 10 bases match TRBD1. Germline V gene lookup returns CDR1 MNHEY and CDR2 SMNVEV (reference sequence). This CDR3 region has 15 residues. V lost 4 bases to trimming and J lost 4 bases; unmatched junction nucleotides: 7. The CDR3 DNA is TGTGCCAGCAGTTCAACCGGGACAGGGGCTTACGAGCAGTACTTC. Translation gives CASSSTGTGAYEQYF.

This clone was seen more than once but under ten times. Here the CDR3 reads CASSEHGTGELFF. The CDR3 DNA is TGTGCCAGCAGTGAACACGGCACCGGGGAGCTGTTTTTT. The J gene is TRBJ2-2, the V gene TRBV6-1; D gene unclear. V lost 2 bases and J lost 4, with 5 bases in between. The CDR3 loop spans 13 amino acids. The V gene's germline CDR1 is MNHNS and CDR2 SASEGT.

The chain links TRBV21-1 to TRBJ2-7; the D call of TRBD1 is as the table states it, not checked on the DNA. TRBV21-1 is noted as a pseudogene. CDR3 length equals 19 residues. The CDR3 DNA reads TGTGCCAGCAGGGTACCCGGGACAGGGGATATCGCTTTTGCCTACGAGCAGTACTTC. This sequence encodes CASRVPGTGDIAFAYEQYF.

The CDR3 coding sequence is TGTGCCACAAGGACAGTTAACTATGGCTACACCTTC. It encodes CATRTVNYGYTF. The chain recombines TRBV19 with TRBJ1-2; weak D call: TRBD1 (6 bases). Between the trimmed V and J ends, which lost 10 bases and 1 base, there was a span of 10 bases. The CDR3 loop spans 12 amino acids. The V gene's germline CDR1 is LNHDA and CDR2 SQIVND (reference sequence).

The chain uses TRBV6-5 and TRBJ1-4, with 7 bases fitting TRBD1. Germline V gene sequence: CDR1 MNHEY, CDR2 SVGAGI. Losses at the gene ends were 10 bases for V and 3 bases for J; bases not matched to a gene: 5. The CDR3 spans 13 residues. This CDR3 is CATAGTANEKLFF. CDR3 coding DNA: TGTGCCACCGCCGGGACAGCTAATGAAAAACTGTTTTTT.

The rearrangement joins TRBV6-4 to TRBJ2-6, with a weak D call TRBD1 (5 bases). Germline V gene sequence: CDR1 MRHNA, CDR2 SNTAGT. This CDR3 is 16 amino acids long. V was shortened by 4 bases and J by 2 bases, with 12 bases between the two germline ends. The CDR3, as DNA: TGTGCCAGCAGTGCCACCCCAGGGACTGGGGCCAACGTCCTGACTTTC. Translated: CASSATPGTGANVLTF.

In DNA form, the CDR3 reads TGTGCCAGCAGCTTCCATACGGGGCTAGCGGGGGGGCGTGGCACCGGGGAGCTGTTTTTT. Translated: CASSFHTGLAGGRGTGELFF. The chain couples TRBV7-3 to TRBJ2-2; 12 nucleotides agree with TRBD2. CDR1 is SGHTA and CDR2 is FQGTGA in the germline V gene. The CDR3 has 20 amino acids. V shed 3 bases, J shed 4 bases, and the junction held 15 bases outside the gene matches. Full variable domain (outside the CDR3, taken from reference TRBV7-3 and TRBJ2-2): GAGVSQTPSNKVTEKGKYVELRCDPISGHTALYWYRQSLGQGPEFLIYFQGTGAADDSGLPNDRFFAVRPEGSVSTLKIQRTERGDSAVYLCASSFHTGLAGGRGTGELFFGEGSRLTVL.

This clone was seen once. The V gene is TRBV6-6, the J gene TRBJ1-5, with 7 nucleotides matching TRBD1. After removal of 2 bases from V and 7 bases from J, the junction contained 8 bases not matched to a gene. The CDR3 consists of 15 residues. From germline, CDR1 is MNHNY and CDR2 SVGAGI (reference sequence). CDR3 region: CASSYGQGDGQPQHF. In nucleotides, the CDR3 is TGTGCCAGCAGTTACGGGCAGGGGGATGGGCAGCCCCAGCATTTT.

This chain connects TRBV21-1 to TRBJ2-4; the table's TRBD1 call for D was not verified on the DNA. TRBV21-1 is listed as a pseudogene. This CDR3 contains 15 residues. The CDR3 protein is CASSRITRQGNIQYF. For the CDR3, the DNA is TGTGCCAGCAGCAGGATTACGAGACAGGGAAACATTCAGTACTTC.

The chain carries TRBV5-1 and TRBJ2-3; 10 bases agree with TRBD2. V was clipped by 6 bases and J by 2 bases; unmatched bases: 3. This CDR3 has 14 amino acids. Looked up from germline, CDR1 is SGHRS and CDR2 is YFSETQ. The CDR3: CASNSGGSTDTQYF. The CDR3 bases are TGCGCCAGCAATAGCGGGGGGTCCACAGATACGCAGTATTTT.